One sample yielded the 11 T cell receptor beta chains listed below, sequenced in a study of T-cell memory formation after mild COVID-19. In TCRdb, the 5' RACE reads were re-called with MiXCR into one record per CDR3 protein. The table has more than 350,000 distinct CDR3 sequences, about 16% seen once. The material sequenced was PBMCs or a T cell subset sorted from them (not recorded which). These TCRs come from a man aged 18 to 30 who had mild COVID-19 (a few samples of this study predate the infection). Cell type and time point are not known.

The V gene is TRBV4-2, the J gene TRBJ2-1, with TRBD2 as a possible D gene (5 bases). The length of the CDR3 is 14 residues. Trimming took off 1 base at V and 6 bases at J, with 10 bases between the two ends. The germline CDR1 and CDR2 sequences are LGHNA and YNFKEQ. This chain's CDR3 is CASSQGTRLNEQFF. The CDR3 DNA reads as TGTGCCAGCAGCCAAGGGACTCGACTCAATGAGCAGTTCTTC.

The chain recombines TRBV24-1 with TRBJ2-3; the D is unclear. V was shortened by 3 bases and J by 2 bases, with 11 bases between the two germline ends. This CDR3 spans 15 amino acids. Per germline, CDR1 KGHDR and CDR2 SFDVKD. Here the CDR3 reads CATSDGSRITDTQYF. In DNA form, the CDR3 reads TGTGCCACCAGTGATGGTTCTCGTATCACAGATACGCAGTATTTT.

This clonotype was counted a few times. CDR3 residues: CASSLDPFPDTQYF. In nucleotides, the CDR3 is TGTGCCAGCAGCTTAGACCCCTTTCCGGATACGCAGTATTTT. The V and J genes are TRBV7-2 and TRBJ2-3, with unresolved D. With 1 base removed from V and 6 bases from J, the gap between germline ends came to 11 bases. The germline V gene has CDR1 SGHTA and CDR2 FQGNSA. The length of the CDR3 is 14 residues.

The chain has TRBV20-1 and TRBJ1-1; D call uncertain. The CDR3 extends over 14 amino acids. Per the germline V gene, CDR1 is DFQATT and CDR2 is SNEGSKA (reference sequence). The V and J ends lost 5 bases and 4 bases respectively, with 17 bases between them. The CDR3 DNA reads TGCAGTGCTGGGCACCAGGCACGAGGCACTGAAGCTTTCTTT. It is translated as CSAGHQARGTEAFF.

This clonotype was seen only a few times. This chain links TRBV3-1 with TRBJ2-5, with TRBD1 matching 8 bases. Germline assignment: CDR1 LGHDT and CDR2 YNNKEL (reference sequence). CDR3 size: 15 residues. V dropped 3 bases and J dropped 5; count of bases not matched to a gene: 8. CDR3 bases: TGTGCCAGCAGCCACCGGACAGGGCTATTGGAGACCCAGTACTTC. Protein: CASSHRTGLLETQYF.

The chain recombines TRBV29-1 with TRBJ2-3; 11 nucleotides line up with TRBD2. V lost 4 bases and J lost 2; bases outside the gene matches: 5. Per germline, CDR1 SQVTM and CDR2 ANQGSEA. The CDR3 spans 15 residues. CDR3: CSVVLAGGLTDTQYF. The CDR3 DNA reads TGCAGCGTTGTGCTAGCGGGGGGCCTCACAGATACGCAGTATTTT.

The chain is built from TRBV7-2 and TRBJ2-7, with TRBD1 matching over 8 bases. Germline loops: CDR1 SGHTA, CDR2 FQGNSA. Unmatched junction bases numbered 9, after V lost 8 bases and J lost 6 bases. The CDR3 totals 13 residues. For the CDR3, the DNA is TGTGCCAGCGCCAGACAGGGGCAAGGCGAGCAGTACTTC. Amino acid sequence: CASARQGQGEQYF.

V usage is TRBV7-3 and J usage is TRBJ2-1; D is unclear. V was pared by 1 base and J by 0 bases, with 7 bases between. The germline V gene encodes CDR1 SGHTA and CDR2 FQGTGA. CDR3 length equals 15 residues. DNA of the CDR3: TGTGCCAGCAGCTTAATCCGGAGCTCCTACAATGAGCAGTTCTTC. Its translation: CASSLIRSSYNEQFF.

This clonotype has a handful of counts. This chain connects TRBV6-2 or TRBV6-3 to TRBJ2-1; D remains unclear. CDR1 is MNHEY and CDR2 is SVGEGT in the germline V gene. The V and J ends lost 1 base and 6 bases respectively, with 10 bases between them. There are 14 residues in the CDR3. The CDR3 sequence is CASSYLGTANEQFF. Written as DNA, the CDR3 is TGTGCCAGCAGTTACTTAGGCACAGCCAATGAGCAGTTCTTC.

The chain uses TRBV9 and TRBJ2-3, with 9 bases that match TRBD1. The trim removed 0 bases at V and 3 bases at J, leaving 5 bases unmatched. The CDR3 spans 16 residues. CDR1 is SGDLS, CDR2 YYNGEE, per germline. The CDR3 here is CASSVATGGWTDTQYF. The CDR3 nucleotides are TGTGCCAGCAGCGTAGCGACAGGGGGTTGGACAGATACGCAGTATTTT.

This clonotype showed up just a few times. The chain couples TRBV7-6 to TRBJ2-3, with 11 bases matching TRBD2. The V and J ends lost 3 bases and 2 bases, in that order; junction bases with no gene match: 4. This CDR3 has 16 residues. Germline CDR1 reads SGHVS; CDR2 reads FNYEAQ. The DNA for the CDR3 is TGTGCCAGCAGCTTGCTAGCGGGGGGCAACACAGATACGCAGTATTTT. Encoded protein: CASSLLAGGNTDTQYF. The full variable domain, rest sourced from reference TRBV7-6 and TRBJ2-3, is GAGVSQSPRYKVTKRGQDVALRCDPISGHVSLYWYRQALGQGPEFLTYFNYEAQQDKSGLPNDRFSAERPEGSISTLTIQRTEQRDSAMYRCASSLLAGGNTDTQYFGPGTRLTVL.